One and the same sample provided the 27 T cell receptor beta chains below, sequenced in a study of T cell responses to AZD1222 COVID-19 vaccine. Clones were read by immunoSEQ multiplex PCR, and TCRdb kept only the in-frame ones, dropping some. Of approximately 110,000 clones listed, approximately 90% are singletons. Source: peripheral blood, taken on day 0 of AZD1222 vaccination. Source of these receptors: an adult in good health.

This chain links TRBV4-2 with TRBJ2-7; 13 bases are a match to TRBD2. There are 15 residues in the CDR3. V dropped 2 bases and J dropped 9; count of bases not matched to a gene: 7. Germline lookup yields CDR1 LGHNA and CDR2 YNFKEQ. The CDR3 sequence is CASSQPGGLAGRQYF. For the CDR3, the DNA is TGTGCCAGCAGCCAACCGGGGGGACTAGCGGGACGGCAGTACTTC.

The CDR3 reads CAISGEGNSGANVLTF. DNA for the CDR3: TGTGCCATCAGTGGTGAGGGGAACTCTGGGGCCAACGTCCTGACTTTC. This chain uses TRBV10-3 with TRBJ2-6; D could derive from TRBD1 or TRBD2 (5 bases each). V lost 4 bases and J lost 0, with 10 bases in between. The CDR3 runs to 16 residues. CDR1 is ENHRY, CDR2 SYGVKD, per germline.

This clone was seen only a few times. In nucleotides, the CDR3 is TGTGCCAGTAGTATTGGAGGAGACAATCAGCCCCAGCATTTT. Translated, it gives CASSIGGDNQPQHF. The chain employs TRBV19 and TRBJ1-5; D gene unclear. The CDR3 totals 14 residues. Germline CDR1 LNHDA, CDR2 SQIVND (reference sequence). Trimming took off 3 bases at V and 3 bases at J, with 9 bases between the two ends.

The chain employs TRBV3-1 (or the pseudogene TRBV3-2) and TRBJ2-7; TRBD2 is a possible D gene (5 bases). The germline gives CDR1 LGHDT, CDR2 YNNKEL (reference sequence). The germline V and J ends were trimmed by 7 bases and 5 bases, with 18 bases remaining between them. There are 14 residues in the CDR3. The CDR3 DNA sequence: TGTGCCAGCACCCTGAGGGCCCGCGGCCACGAGCAGTACTTC. Its protein is CASTLRARGHEQYF.

The V and J genes are TRBV19 and TRBJ2-2, with 7 bases aligning to TRBD1. The CDR3 has 15 amino acids. Germline lookup yields CDR1 LNHDA and CDR2 SQIVND (reference sequence). Trimming took 5 bases from V and 1 from J; bases not matched to a gene: 4. The CDR3, as DNA: TGTGCCAGTAGTGCCCACAGGGGGAACACCGGGGAGCTGTTTTTT. As protein: CASSAHRGNTGELFF.

CDR3 in amino acids: CATRRGGASYEQYF. The CDR3 bases are TGTGCCACCCGGAGGGGCGGCGCCTCCTACGAGCAGTACTTC. The genes are TRBV6-5 and TRBJ2-7; TRBD2 is a possible D gene (6 bases). Germline CDR1 and CDR2: MNHEY and SVGAGI. The CDR3 sequence is 14 residues long. Trimming left V 10 bases short and J 0 bases short, with 16 bases between.

This clone has a handful of counts. This rearrangement joins TRBV6-1 to TRBJ2-7; 11 bases are a match to TRBD2. Germline-derived CDR1 and CDR2 are MNHNS and SASEGT. With V trimmed by 0 bases and J by 3 bases, 10 bases remained unmatched. This CDR3 is built from 18 residues. The CDR3 sequence is CASSEARRPSGRNYEQYF. The CDR3 nucleotides are TGTGCCAGCAGTGAAGCCCGTCGTCCTAGCGGGAGGAACTACGAGCAGTACTTC.

The chain couples TRBV2 to TRBJ2-2; 9 bases are a match to TRBD2. The J segment lost 6 bases and the V segment lost 6 bases, leaving 8 bases of the junction unmatched. The CDR3 runs 15 residues. Germline loops: CDR1 SNHLY, CDR2 FYNNEI. The DNA of the CDR3 is TGTGCCAGCAGGACGGAGCGGGGGGATGCCGGGGAGCTGTTTTTT. Translated: CASRTERGDAGELFF.

This chain joins TRBV6-5 and TRBJ2-6, with no clear D. Germline V gene data show CDR1 as MNHEY and CDR2 as SVGAGI. This CDR3 contains 15 residues. V was pared by 2 bases and J by 0 bases, with 5 bases between. The CDR3 coding sequence is TGTGCCAGCAGTTACGGGCCCTCTGGGGCCAACGTCCTGACTTTC. Protein sequence: CASSYGPSGANVLTF.

The chain recombines TRBV7-2 with TRBJ1-3, with D maybe TRBD1 (5 bases). CDR3 length: 13 amino acids. V was clipped by 5 bases and J by 8 bases, with 13 bases between them. Germline values: CDR1 SGHTA, CDR2 FQGNSA. The CDR3 region has the DNA TGTGCCAGCAGCGGGGGAGCCCGGGACACCATATATTTT. It yields the protein CASSGGARDTIYF.

Only one count was recorded for this clone. The V gene is TRBV6-5, the J gene TRBJ1-5; possibly TRBD1 for D (6 bases). V was trimmed by 6 bases and J by 3 bases, leaving 9 bases between them. Germline V gives CDR1 MNHEY, CDR2 SVGAGI. The CDR3 totals 13 residues. CDR3 nucleotide sequence: TGTGCCAGCAGCCGACAGGTCAATCAGCCCCAGCATTTT. Protein: CASSRQVNQPQHF.

The chain joins TRBV10-1 to TRBJ2-7; D gene ambiguous. This CDR3 is built from 11 residues. Germline-derived CDR1 and CDR2 are WNHNN and SYGVQD (reference sequence). V lost 3 bases to trimming and J lost 3 bases, with 3 bases between them. Here the CDR3 reads CASSEGYEQYF. The DNA for the CDR3 is TGCGCCAGCAGTGAAGGCTACGAGCAGTACTTC.

The chain carries TRBV2 and TRBJ2-7; 9 bases map to TRBD2. Germline V gene data show CDR1 as SNHLY and CDR2 as FYNNEI. The J segment lost 3 bases and the V segment lost 8 bases, leaving 5 bases of the junction unmatched. The CDR3 runs 13 residues. The DNA of the CDR3 is TGTGCCAGCCAGCTAGCGGGATACTACGAGCAGTACTTC. Its translation is CASQLAGYYEQYF.

The CDR3 loop is CASSDSGMSTDTQYF. The CDR3 coding sequence is TGTGCCAGCAGTGATAGCGGGATGAGCACAGATACGCAGTATTTT. The chain combines TRBV9 with TRBJ2-3, with 8 bases fitting TRBD2. J gave up 0 bases and V 5 bases, and 5 bases lay outside the gene matches. The CDR3 consists of 15 residues. The germline gives CDR1 SGDLS, CDR2 YYNGEE.

The chain is built from TRBV28 and TRBJ1-3; possibly TRBD1 for D (6 bases). Germline V gene sequence: CDR1 MDHEN, CDR2 SYDVKM. V was cut by 6 bases and J by 0 bases, with 15 bases left in between. The CDR3 covers 16 residues. The CDR3 sequence is CASSSPGGHSGNTIYF. Written as DNA, the CDR3 is TGTGCCAGCAGCTCGCCCGGGGGCCACTCTGGAAACACCATATATTTT.

V is TRBV28 and J is TRBJ1-3; the D gene is possibly TRBD1 (5 bases). The CDR3 is made up of 14 amino acids. Germline CDR1 reads MDHEN; CDR2 reads SYDVKM. Trimming removed 3 bases from V and 3 bases from J, with 9 bases in between. CDR3 nucleotides: TGTGCCAGCAGTTTGGGGGGTCTTGGAAACACCATATATTTT. Translation: CASSLGGLGNTIYF.

The rearrangement uses TRBV7-6 and TRBJ2-1; D may be TRBD2 (6 bases). V was clipped by 1 base and J by 1 base, with 11 bases between them. Germline loops: CDR1 SGHVS, CDR2 FNYEAQ. The CDR3 is 16 residues long. The CDR3 sequence is CASSLGGTLSYNEQFF. The CDR3, as DNA: TGTGCCAGCAGCTTAGGAGGGACTCTTTCCTACAATGAGCAGTTCTTC.

The V call is TRBV2, the J call TRBJ2-7; TRBD2 aligns across 8 bases. V shed 2 bases and J 5 bases; nucleotides not matched to a gene: 8. This CDR3 has 15 residues. CDR1 and CDR2 from the germline V gene are SNHLY and FYNNEI. The CDR3 bases are TGTGCCAGCAGTGAACCCCTAGGACTAGCCCACGAGCAGTACTTC. Translating it yields CASSEPLGLAHEQYF.

V is TRBV30 and J is TRBJ1-3, with a possible D match to TRBD1 (6 bases). Germline CDR1 GTSNPN, CDR2 SVGIG (reference sequence). Deletions cut 1 base from V and 3 bases from J, with 13 bases between. The CDR3 is 15 residues long. The CDR3 DNA reads TGTGCCTGGAGTGCCGCCGGGACAAGTGGAAACACCATATATTTT. This codes for CAWSAAGTSGNTIYF.

V and J are TRBV19 and TRBJ2-3; 15 bases map to TRBD2. Unmatched junction bases numbered 12, after V lost 7 bases and J lost 1 base. The germline V gene encodes CDR1 LNHDA and CDR2 SQIVND (reference sequence). The CDR3 consists of 19 residues. In DNA form, the CDR3 reads TGTGCCAGTACTAGACGAGGACTAGCGGGAGGGCCTGGCACAGATACGCAGTATTTT. Translating it yields CASTRRGLAGGPGTDTQYF.

The chain employs TRBV5-1 and TRBJ2-7, with D perhaps TRBD1 (6 bases). The V gene's germline CDR1 is SGHRS and CDR2 YFSETQ. CDR3 length: 12 residues. V was pared by 5 bases and J by 5 bases, with 11 bases between. This chain's CDR3 is CASRIQGNEQYF. The CDR3 coding sequence is TGCGCCAGCAGGATACAGGGTAACGAGCAGTACTTC.

This sequence joins TRBV15 and TRBJ2-7, with D possibly matching TRBD1 (5 bases). Trimming stripped 0 bases from V and 2 bases from J, with 11 bases between. Looked up from germline, CDR1 is LNHNV and CDR2 is YYDKDF (reference sequence). The CDR3 contains 15 residues. This CDR3 is CATSRDLGLPYEQYF. CDR3 bases: TGTGCCACCAGCAGAGATCTGGGGCTACCCTACGAGCAGTACTTC.

The table lists this clone with a few counts. The chain combines TRBV5-5 with TRBJ1-3; no reliable D call. Trimming took 3 bases from V and 0 from J, leaving 7 bases between them. The CDR3 is made up of 14 amino acids. Germline V gene data show CDR1 as SGHKS and CDR2 as YYEKEE (reference sequence). The CDR3 DNA reads TGTGCCAGCAGCTCAACCACCTCTGGAAACACCATATATTTT. Its protein product is CASSSTTSGNTIYF.

V usage is TRBV10-1 and J usage is TRBJ2-5; 7 nucleotides align to TRBD2. The CDR3 has 13 amino acids. Trimming removed 5 bases from V and 5 bases from J; junction bases left unmatched: 5. Germline CDR1 reads WNHNN; CDR2 reads SYGVQD (reference sequence). The CDR3 reads CASSSSGGETQYF. In DNA form, the CDR3 reads TGCGCCAGCAGTTCATCGGGAGGCGAGACCCAGTACTTC.

The rearrangement uses TRBV9 and TRBJ2-2; the D is unclear. V shed 0 bases and J shed 6 bases, with 9 bases lying between them. This CDR3 region has 14 residues. Germline V gene lookup returns CDR1 SGDLS and CDR2 YYNGEE. The CDR3 nucleotides are TGTGCCAGCAGCGTAGAGGCCGCGTCCGGGGAGCTGTTTTTT. It translates to CASSVEAASGELFF.

This clone was seen only once. This rearrangement joins TRBV5-4 to TRBJ2-7; maybe TRBD1 (5 bases). The germline gives CDR1 SGHNT, CDR2 YYREEE (reference sequence). The V end lost 0 bases, the J end lost 4 bases, and 8 bases lay between the germline ends. The length of the CDR3 is 13 residues. CDR3 sequence reads: CASSLGGRYEQYF. The CDR3 DNA sequence: TGTGCCAGCAGCTTGGGGGGCCGGTACGAGCAGTACTTC.

The chain uses TRBV12-1 and TRBJ2-7; the table's D call TRBD2 went unverified against the DNA. TRBV12-1 is marked as a pseudogene. The CDR3 loop spans 14 amino acids. CDR3 DNA: TGTGCCAGCAGCTTTAGTAGCGGGAGGGGTGAGCAGTACTTC. It yields the protein CASSFSSGRGEQYF.